Below, one T cell receptor (beta chain) is given with its context. This sample is part of a study of blood T cell repertoires in COVID-19. Study summary: The analysed material was cDNA or gDNA that came from T cells, B-cell-depleted T cells, or PBMCs.

Clones were sequenced by immunoSEQ multiplex PCR, and TCRdb holds only the in-frame ones, with some missing. The sample consists of fewer than 350,000 clones, roughly 91% of them appearing once. Germline V CDR1 and CDR2: LNHDA, SQIVND (reference sequence). The CDR3 is made up of 14 amino acids. The V and J ends lost 5 bases and 3 bases, in that order; junction bases with no gene match: 3. The source of this sequence is a woman aged 60 to 75 in a cohort exposed to, infected with or recovered from COVID-19 (not recorded which). The sequenced material came from PBMCs or T cells enriched from blood (not recorded which). This chain connects TRBV19 to TRBJ1-1; 10 positions agree with TRBD1. The CDR3 nucleotides read TGTGCCAGTAGTTACGGGACAGGGGACACTGAAGCTTTCTTT. Encoded protein: CASSYGTGDTEAFF.